This T cell receptor (beta chain) comes out of a study of blood T cell repertoires in COVID-19. Study-level information: The United States, Italy and Spain provided the acute and convalescent COVID-19 samples. PBMCs, B-cell-depleted T cells, or T cells were the source of the cDNA or gDNA that made up the material.

This clone has a single count. As originally analysed: Nucleated cell number was recorded as an estimate derived from reference gene primer amplification. This table comes from immunoSEQ multiplex PCR, and its TCRdb copy is limited to in-frame clones, with some not included. From that table come the V and J calls and clone size; the DNA was used to work out D and trimming. The data hold 650,000 to 800,000 clones, with around 89% observed a single time. This receptor was identified in a woman aged 18 to 35 with acute or convalescent COVID-19. The sequenced material came from peripheral blood.

The CDR3 nucleotides read TGTGCCAGCAGTTCCTCATTTCCGACACCTAACACTGAAGCTTTCTTT. The encoded protein is CASSSSFPTPNTEAFF. The chain carries TRBV6-5 and TRBJ1-1; no definite D call. The V gene lost 4 bases and the J gene lost 2 bases, with 17 bases spanning the gap. Germline V CDR1 and CDR2: MNHEY, SVGAGI. The CDR3 has 16 residues.